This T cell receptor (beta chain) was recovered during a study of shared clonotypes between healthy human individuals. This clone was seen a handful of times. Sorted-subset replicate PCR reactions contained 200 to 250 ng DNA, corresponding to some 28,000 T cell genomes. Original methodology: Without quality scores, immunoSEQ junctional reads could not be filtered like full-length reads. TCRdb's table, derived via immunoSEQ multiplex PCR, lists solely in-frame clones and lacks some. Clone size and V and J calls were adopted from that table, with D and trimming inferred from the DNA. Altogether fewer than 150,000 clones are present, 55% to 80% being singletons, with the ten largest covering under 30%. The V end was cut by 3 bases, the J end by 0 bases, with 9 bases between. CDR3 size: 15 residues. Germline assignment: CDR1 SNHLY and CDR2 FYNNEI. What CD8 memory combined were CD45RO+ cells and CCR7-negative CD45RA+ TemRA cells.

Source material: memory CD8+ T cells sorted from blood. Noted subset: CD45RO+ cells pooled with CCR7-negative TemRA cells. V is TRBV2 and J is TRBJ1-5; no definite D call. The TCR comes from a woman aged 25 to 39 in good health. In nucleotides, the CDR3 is TGTGCCAGCAGTGATGACGGACTTAGCAATCAGCCCCAGCATTTT. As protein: CASSDDGLSNQPQHF.